The rows below give T cell receptor beta chains drawn from one sample of a study of post-analysis software for immune sequencing data. MiXCR, applied by TCRdb to the PCR reads, yields one record per CDR3 protein. The table shows hundreds of thousands of distinct CDR3 sequences, with less than 35% occurring only once. Sequences were obtained from blood. The receptors here all came from a girl between 5 and 17 years old with multiple sclerosis. CDR3s include the opening cysteine and the closing phenylalanine or tryptophan. The D gene is left open where the match is weak. Rows may omit the clone size; those that give it use once, few, many or a size class.

clone size,J gene,V gene,D gene,CDR3 DNA,CDR3 protein
-,TRBJ1-1,TRBV4-2,-,TGTGCCAGCAGCCAAGAGGCCAGGGTGAACACTGAAGCTTTCTTT,CASSQEARVNTEAFF
-,TRBJ2-6,TRBV7-2,-,TGTGCCAGCAGCCCCGAGGGGGCCAACGTCCTGACTTTC,CASSPEGANVLTF
-,TRBJ2-1,TRBV7-2,-,TGTGCCAGCAGCTCGGGACTGCTTTACAATGAGCAGTTCTTC,CASSSGLLYNEQFF
-,TRBJ2-5,TRBV20-1,TRBD2,TGCAGTGCTAGAGGCGGGACTAGCGGGGGTTTGTCTCCAGAGACCCAGTACTTC,CSARGGTSGGLSPETQYF
few,TRBJ2-7,TRBV19,-,TGTGCCAGTAGTATAGGCCGGGGAGCGTACGAGCAGTACTTC,CASSIGRGAYEQYF
-,TRBJ2-7,TRBV27,-,TGTGCCAGCAGTTTAAACACACACTTAACCTACGAGCAGTACTTC,CASSLNTHLTYEQYF
few,TRBJ2-7,TRBV27,TRBD1,TGTGCCAGCAGATTGTCTGGGACAGGCTCCTACGAGCAGTACTTC,CASRLSGTGSYEQYF
-,TRBJ2-1,TRBV18,TRBD1,TGTGCCAGCTCACCGCGACAGGGTACTTCCTACAATGAGCAGTTCTTC,CASSPRQGTSYNEQFF
few,TRBJ2-1,TRBV9,-,TGTGCCAGCAGTCGAGCCCAATCTATCTACAATGAGCAGTTCTTC,CASSRAQSIYNEQFF
-,TRBJ2-3,TRBV6-1,TRBD2,TGTGCCAGCAGTGACCGACTAGCGGGGGCCCGCACAGATACGCAGTATTTT,CASSDRLAGARTDTQYF
few,TRBJ2-7,TRBV15,-,TGTGCCACCAGGGGGATTGGGGAGGACGAGCAGTACTTC,CATRGIGEDEQYF
many,TRBJ1-1,TRBV5-1,TRBD1,TGCGCCAGCAGCCCCGGTGGAGGACAGGCTGAAGCTTTCTTT,CASSPGGGQAEAFF
-,TRBJ1-5,TRBV12-3/TRBV12-4,-,TGTGCCAGTAAGTTTCAAGGGAATCAGCCCCAGCATTTT,CASKFQGNQPQHF
few,TRBJ2-1,TRBV20-1,-,TGCAGTGCTGGACGGGGTAGCCCTTCCTACAATGAGCAGTTCTTC,CSAGRGSPSYNEQFF
-,TRBJ1-2,TRBV11-2,TRBD1,TGTGCCAGCAGCTCCCCCTCGGGACAGCTCCTTCTAAGAGGCTACACCTTC,CASSSPSGQLLLRGYTF
few,TRBJ2-3,TRBV4-3,-,TGCGCCAGCAGCCAAGATCACTCTCCAGGACGACCCACAGATACGCAGTATTTT,CASSQDHSPGRPTDTQYF
few,TRBJ2-7,TRBV5-1,TRBD1,TGCGCCAGCAGCATACCAGGACAGGGGGCCCACGAGCAGTACTTC,CASSIPGQGAHEQYF
few,TRBJ2-5,TRBV12-3/TRBV12-4,-,TGTGCCAGCAGTTTAAATTTACAGACCCAGTACTTC,CASSLNLQTQYF
-,TRBJ1-5,TRBV6-2/TRBV6-3,-,TGTGCCAGCGGCGGGGGACGGGGAGGGGAGCAGAATCAGCCCCAGCATTTT,CASGGGRGGEQNQPQHF
-,TRBJ2-1,TRBV7-2,TRBD2,TGTGCCAGCAGCCGACTCGGACTAGCGGGGAGAGATGAGCAGTTCTTC,CASSRLGLAGRDEQFF
few,TRBJ2-1,TRBV3-1,TRBD2,TGTGCCAGCACCGACGCCCAGCGGGGGGTTGACAATGAGCAGTTCTTC,CASTDAQRGVDNEQFF
few,TRBJ2-7,TRBV12-3/TRBV12-4,-,TGTGCCAGCAGCTCGATGGGGGGAGACTACGAGCAGTACTTC,CASSSMGGDYEQYF
-,TRBJ2-5,TRBV7-9,TRBD2,TGTGCCAGCAGCTTAGGGGGACTAGTAGGCCAAGAGACCCAGTACTTC,CASSLGGLVGQETQYF
-,TRBJ2-7,TRBV20-1,TRBD2,TGCAGTGCCCCAGGTGGGGGGGGGGAGCAGTACTTC,CSAPGGGGEQYF
few,TRBJ2-3,TRBV12-3/TRBV12-4,-,TGTGCCAGCAGTTTAGGGGGGCCCGGTACAGATACGCAGTATTTT,CASSLGGPGTDTQYF
few,TRBJ2-5,TRBV6-5,TRBD1,TGTGCCAGCAGTCCCCGAGACAGGGAAGAGACCCAGTACTTC,CASSPRDREETQYF
-,TRBJ2-3,TRBV2,TRBD1,TGTGCCAGCAGTGGACAGGGCCTAGGGGGCACAGATACGCAGTATTTT,CASSGQGLGGTDTQYF
few,TRBJ2-7,TRBV5-1,-,TGCGCCAGCAGCGAACAGTCTTTCTCCTACAATGAGCAGTACTTC,CASSEQSFSYNEQYF
few,TRBJ2-7,TRBV18,-,TGTGCCAGCTCATCCGACAGGAAGGCCTCTATCTCCTACGAGCAGTACTTC,CASSSDRKASISYEQYF
few,TRBJ2-3,TRBV5-1,TRBD1,TGCGCCAGCGAAGGACAGGGGGGCACAGATACGCAGTATTTT,CASEGQGGTDTQYF
-,TRBJ2-5,TRBV20-1,-,TGCAGTGCTTTTCGACCGGGACTGAGGGCGTGGACCCAGTACTTC,CSAFRPGLRAWTQYF
-,TRBJ1-2,TRBV5-1,-,TGCGCCAGCGCGGAAGGTTCCGGGGGTGGCTACACCTTC,CASAEGSGGGYTF